A selection of T cell receptor beta chains follows, all from one sample in a study of neurological immune-mediated disorders. Via MiXCR, TCRdb re-called the 5' RACE reads, giving one row per CDR3 protein. The sample yields some 46,000 distinct CDR3 sequences, about 9.3% seen once. Source material: PBMCs. All receptors come from a man aged 70 or older with HTLV-1-associated myelopathy (HAM/TSP). The CDR3 runs from the conserved cysteine through the conserved F or W. A D gene is named only where the DNA matches it firmly. Only part of the rows carry a size: once, few, many, or a class if the clone is expanded.

v_call	d_call	j_call	clone_size	cdr3_aa	cdr3_nt
TRBV5-6	.	TRBJ1-2	few	CASSLLRGYYGYTF	TGTGCCAGCAGCTTACTCAGGGGTTACTATGGCTACACCTTC
TRBV27	.	TRBJ1-2	many	CASSLRYHAGVDGYTF	TGTGCCAGCAGTTTACGATACCACGCGGGGGTCGATGGCTACACCTTC
TRBV7-2	.	TRBJ2-7	many	CASSRWGTSLSSYEQYF	TGTGCCAGCAGCCGCTGGGGCACTAGCCTAAGCTCCTACGAGCAGTACTTC
TRBV9	.	TRBJ1-4	.	CASSRTGCGYNEKLFF	TGTGCCAGTAGCCGAACAGGGTGCGGTTATAATGAAAAACTGTTTTTT
TRBV20-1	TRBD1	TRBJ1-2	many	CSARGAGGKQGYTF	TGCAGTGCTAGAGGGGCAGGGGGCAAACAGGGCTACACCTTC
TRBV7-2	TRBD1	TRBJ2-1	many	CASSPFAGTGVNEQFF	TGTGCCAGCAGCCCGTTCGCCGGGACAGGGGTCAATGAGCAGTTCTTC
TRBV6-2/TRBV6-3	.	TRBJ2-3	many	CASIPKEWEPQDTQYF	TGTGCCAGCATCCCGAAGGAGTGGGAGCCCCAGGATACGCAGTATTTT
TRBV28	.	TRBJ1-1	many	CASRLSHEAFF	TGTGCCAGCAGGCTGTCCCATGAAGCTTTCTTT
TRBV7-3	TRBD1	TRBJ2-1	many	CASSRGQGSYNEQFF	TGTGCCAGCAGCAGAGGACAGGGGAGCTACAATGAGCAGTTCTTC
TRBV5-1	.	TRBJ2-3	many	CASSPGRLSTDTQYF	TGCGCCAGCAGCCCGGGTCGACTTAGCACAGATACGCAGTATTTT
TRBV5-4	.	TRBJ2-5	.	CASTSDRGIKTQYF	TGTGCCAGCACCTCGGATAGGGGAATAAAGACCCAGTACTTC
TRBV20-1	.	TRBJ1-3	many	CSARVAQGLGNTIYF	TGCAGTGCTAGAGTAGCTCAGGGGCTAGGAAACACCATATATTTT
TRBV7-8	.	TRBJ2-5	many	CASSFGTIQETQYF	TGTGCCAGCAGCTTCGGGACCATCCAAGAGACCCAGTACTTC
TRBV28	TRBD1	TRBJ1-5	many	CASKGAGPSNQPQHF	TGTGCCAGCAAGGGGGCAGGACCTAGCAATCAGCCCCAGCATTTT
TRBV5-1	TRBD1	TRBJ1-6	many	CASQGGTYNSPLHF	TGCGCCAGCCAAGGGGGCACCTATAATTCACCCCTCCACTTT
TRBV19	.	TRBJ2-7	many	CATADGARYEQYF	TGTGCCACCGCGGACGGAGCCCGCTACGAGCAGTACTTC
TRBV6-2/TRBV6-3	.	TRBJ2-6	many	CASEAGANVLTF	TGTGCCAGCGAGGCTGGGGCCAACGTCCTGACTTTC
TRBV18	.	TRBJ1-1	many	CASSRSVRAEAFF	TGTGCCAGCTCACGGTCTGTAAGGGCAGAAGCTTTCTTT
TRBV25-1	.	TRBJ1-1	many	CASSPTPTEAFF	TGTGCCAGCAGCCCGACTCCGACTGAAGCTTTCTTT
TRBV20-1	.	TRBJ1-5	many	CSALMGSEQPQHF	TGCAGTGCCCTCATGGGCTCGGAGCAGCCCCAGCATTTT
TRBV5-1	.	TRBJ2-7	many	CASSLGASGTLAYEQYF	TGCGCCAGCAGCCTGGGGGCCTCCGGGACACTTGCCTACGAGCAGTACTTC
TRBV4-3	TRBD2	TRBJ2-7	many	CASSQGLAGSYEQYF	TGCGCCAGCAGCCAAGGTCTAGCGGGATCTTACGAGCAGTACTTC
TRBV2	.	TRBJ2-1	many	CASSGASYNEQFF	TGTGCCAGCAGCGGGGCTTCCTACAATGAGCAGTTCTTC
TRBV20-1	.	TRBJ2-7	many	CSARAQAYEQYF	TGCAGTGCTAGGGCGCAGGCCTACGAGCAGTACTTC
TRBV5-1	.	TRBJ2-7	many	CASSLAVGVYEQYF	TGCGCCAGCAGCTTGGCCGTCGGGGTATACGAGCAGTACTTC
TRBV7-2	.	TRBJ2-3	many	CASSLEFGGVPLSTDTQYF	TGTGCCAGCAGCTTAGAATTTGGGGGTGTACCCTTGAGCACAGATACGCAGTATTTT
TRBV18	.	TRBJ1-1	many	CASSLGGLRAEAFF	TGTGCCAGCTCACTAGGAGGCTTACGCGCTGAAGCTTTCTTT
TRBV20-1	.	TRBJ1-6	many	CSVTPGSYNSPLHF	TGCAGTGTAACCCCGGGTTCCTATAATTCACCCCTCCACTTT
TRBV3-1	.	TRBJ2-2	many	CASSPRVGLELFF	TGTGCCAGCAGCCCCCGCGTGGGGCTGGAGCTGTTTTTT
TRBV12-3/TRBV12-4	.	TRBJ2-7	many	CASSFEASYEQYF	TGTGCCAGCAGTTTTGAGGCCTCCTACGAGCAGTACTTC
TRBV6-6	.	TRBJ2-3	.	CASSLLEADTQYF	TGTGCCAGCAGTTTATTGGAGGCAGATACGCAGTATTTT
TRBV21-1	.	TRBJ2-7	many	CASSKKGQGTNEQYF	TGTGCCAGCAGCAAAAAGGGACAGGGGACCAACGAGCAGTACTTC
TRBV2	.	TRBJ2-3	many	CASSWDTTDTQYF	TGTGCCAGCAGTTGGGACACCACAGATACGCAGTATTTT